Listed here are 7 T cell receptor beta chains from one sample, sequenced in a study of shared T cell receptors in the human thymus. Profiling relied on immunoSEQ multiplex PCR, and the TCRdb table lists in-frame clones only, not all of them. The data hold just under 550,000 clones, with approximately 80% observed a single time. The same specimen was also included in a second study, on human thymus T cells.

The sequenced sample consisted of thymocytes. The origin of the receptors is a boy younger than two with a congenital heart defect.

The chain recombines TRBV30 with TRBJ2-5; 13 nucleotides align to TRBD2. Germline V gene sequence: CDR1 GTSNPN, CDR2 SVGIG (reference sequence). This CDR3 has 16 amino acids. In DNA form, the CDR3 reads TGTGCTCAGGGACTAGCGGGACCACTAATCCAAGAGACCCAGTACTTC. Translating it yields CAQGLAGPLIQETQYF.

V and J are TRBV30 and TRBJ1-1; no firm D call. The CDR3 sequence is 13 residues long. The germline CDR1 and CDR2 sequences are GTSNPN and SVGIG (reference sequence). Trimming took off 3 bases at V and 0 bases at J, with 8 bases between the two ends. DNA of the CDR3: TGTGCCTGGAGATACAGCTTGAACACTGAAGCTTTCTTT. Its translation: CAWRYSLNTEAFF.

The V call is TRBV4-3, the J call TRBJ2-3, with D possibly TRBD2 on 6 matching bases. This CDR3 has 15 amino acids. The ends were cut back, 4 bases at V and 6 bases at J, with 17 bases in the middle. The germline V gene has CDR1 LGHNA and CDR2 YSLEER. The CDR3 protein is CASSRGREYRDTQYF. The CDR3, as DNA: TGCGCCAGCAGCCGAGGCCGGGAGTACCGCGATACGCAGTATTTT.

V is TRBV7-9 and J is TRBJ2-7; D ambiguous. The germline V and J ends were trimmed by 5 bases and 0 bases, with 8 bases remaining between them. The CDR3 is made up of 13 amino acids. Germline V gene data show CDR1 as SEHNR and CDR2 as FQNEAQ (reference sequence). The CDR3 here is CASSERSSYEQYF. In DNA form, the CDR3 reads TGTGCCAGCAGCGAGCGAAGCTCCTACGAGCAGTACTTC.

The chain employs TRBV30 and TRBJ2-3; 11 nucleotides line up with TRBD1. Germline CDR1 is GTSNPN and CDR2 is SVGIG (reference sequence). The CDR3 is 19 residues long. V lost 7 bases, J lost 0 bases, and 18 bases stayed unmatched. The CDR3 region has the DNA TGTGCCTTATCTCCTAAACCGGGACAGGGGGGGCTTAGCACAGATACGCAGTATTTT. It is translated as CALSPKPGQGGLSTDTQYF.

The chain uses TRBV7-2 and TRBJ2-5; 11 bases match TRBD2. The germline CDR1 and CDR2 sequences are SGHTA and FQGNSA. After removal of 0 bases from V and 2 bases from J, the junction contained 5 bases not matched to a gene. This CDR3 is 17 amino acids long. The CDR3 DNA follows: TGTGCCAGCAGCTTAGCGGGACTAGCGGAAACACAAGAGACCCAGTACTTC. This gives the protein CASSLAGLAETQETQYF.

In regard to this clone: Since the CDR3 does not end with the conserved phenylalanine or tryptophan, this likely comes from a read error. The DNA is left out, because the CDR3 cannot be placed on it with certainty; the CDR3 is given as TCRdb lists it. The rearrangement joins TRBV5-1 to TRBJ1-2. The CDR3 length equals 9 residues, ends included. Germline CDR1 SGHRS, CDR2 YFSETQ. CDR3 residues: CASARGGAI.